This entry is about one TCR beta chain. It was with random hexamers that roughly 0.5 to 1 ug RNA was reverse transcribed. Amplification of TCR beta CDR3 spanned 54 Vbeta and 13 Jbeta via immunoSEQ multiplex PCR. MiXCR, applied by TCRdb to the immunoSEQ multiplex PCR reads, yields one record per CDR3 protein. The profile shows a few hundred thousand distinct CDR3 sequences, around 93% of them singletons. These data come from a study of CD8 T cells in Susac syndrome. This TCR derives from a human donor with multiple sclerosis. Sequenced input: CD4+ T cells from PBMCs.

In nucleotides, the CDR3 is TGCAGTGCTCCCCCTGTGCCGGGGTATGATGAGCAGTTCTTC. Protein: CSAPPVPGYDEQFF. The chain is built from TRBV20-1 and TRBJ2-1; D is possibly TRBD2 (5 bases). CDR1 DFQATT and CDR2 SNEGSKA come from the germline V gene (reference sequence). The CDR3 contains 14 residues. The V end was cut by 5 bases, the J end by 8 bases, with 19 bases between.